This T cell receptor (beta chain) was profiled in a study of T cells after yellow fever vaccination. TCRdb independently ran MiXCR on the 5' RACE reads; one entry per CDR3 protein. The profile shows 400,000 to 450,000 distinct CDR3 sequences, roughly a sixth of them singletons. Findings and caveats of the study: Reappearance after the booster was observed for most primary-vaccination clones (roughly 96% CD4, about 86% CD8).

The CDR3 has 15 amino acids. V lost 2 bases and J 7 bases, leaving 16 bases between the germline ends. Germline V lookup: CDR1 MNHNS, CDR2 SASEGT. Concerning this clonotype itself: Its target is not known.

The rearrangement links TRBV6-1 to TRBJ2-3; D might be TRBD1 or TRBD2, each matching 5 bases. This specimen consisted of PBMCs, obtained before the yellow fever booster vaccination. The receptor comes from a man between 18 and 29 years old who received the YFV17D yellow fever vaccine. CDR3 in amino acids: CASSESRGPPYTQYF. The CDR3 coding sequence is TGTGCCAGCAGTGAAAGCCGGGGACCGCCGTATACGCAGTATTTT.